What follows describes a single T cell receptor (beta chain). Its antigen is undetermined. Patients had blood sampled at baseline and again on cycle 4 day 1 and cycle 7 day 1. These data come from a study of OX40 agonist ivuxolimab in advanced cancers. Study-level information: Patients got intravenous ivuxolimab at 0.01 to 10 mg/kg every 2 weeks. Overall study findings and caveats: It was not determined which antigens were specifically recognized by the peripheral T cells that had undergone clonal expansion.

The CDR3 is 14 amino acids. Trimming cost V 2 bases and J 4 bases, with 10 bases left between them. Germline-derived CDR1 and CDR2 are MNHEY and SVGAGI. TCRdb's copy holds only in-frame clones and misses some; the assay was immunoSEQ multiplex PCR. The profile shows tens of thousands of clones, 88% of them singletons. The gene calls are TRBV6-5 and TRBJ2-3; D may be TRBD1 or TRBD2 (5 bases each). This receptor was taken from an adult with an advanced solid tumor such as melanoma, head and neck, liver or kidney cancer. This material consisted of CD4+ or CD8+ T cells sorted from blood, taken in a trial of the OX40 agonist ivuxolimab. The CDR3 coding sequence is TGTGCCAGCAGTTACGGGGGAATAGCAGATACGCAGTATTTT. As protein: CASSYGGIADTQYF.